This passage covers 10 T cell receptor beta chains from one sample sequenced in a study of PD-1 blockade in mismatch repair-deficient tumors. The table came from immunoSEQ multiplex PCR; TCRdb's copy has only in-frame clones and leaves some out. The table lists over 60,000 clones, about 87% of them singletons, with approximately 13% in the top ten. Here the sequenced sample was peripheral blood, taken 52 weeks after starting pembrolizumab. Every receptor here comes from an adult with mismatch repair-deficient cancer.

The chain couples TRBV5-4 to TRBJ1-2; 9 nucleotides align to TRBD1. The CDR3 length is 14 residues. V shed 0 bases, J shed 5 bases, and the junction held 2 bases outside the gene matches. Germline CDR1 reads SGHNT; CDR2 reads YYREEE (reference sequence). The chain's CDR3 is CASSLEGTGYGYTF. The CDR3 DNA sequence: TGTGCCAGCAGCTTGGAGGGGACAGGGTATGGCTACACCTTC.

The chain recombines TRBV28 with TRBJ1-5; D is unclear. CDR1 and CDR2 from the germline V gene are MDHEN and SYDVKM. V was pared by 3 bases and J by 4 bases, with 7 bases between. The CDR3 runs to 13 residues. CDR3 residues: CASSFTVNQPQHF. Written as DNA, the CDR3 is TGTGCCAGCAGTTTCACGGTGAATCAGCCCCAGCATTTT.

The rearrangement links TRBV7-2 to TRBJ2-3, with D possibly matching TRBD2 (5 bases). Trimming took 3 bases from V and 5 from J, leaving 12 bases between them. The CDR3 length is 14 residues. Germline CDR1 SGHTA, CDR2 FQGNSA. The CDR3 sequence: CASSLGSREDTQYF. The CDR3 DNA follows: TGTGCCAGCAGCTTGGGCTCCCGGGAAGATACGCAGTATTTT.

The chain recombines TRBV5-4 with TRBJ2-5; perhaps TRBD1 as D (6 bases). Trimming cost V 4 bases and J 4 bases, with 14 bases left between them. The CDR3 extends over 14 amino acids. Germline assignment: CDR1 SGHNT and CDR2 YYREEE (reference sequence). The CDR3 loop reads CASSRNRQVETQYF. The CDR3 DNA sequence: TGTGCCAGCAGCCGAAACCGACAGGTAGAGACCCAGTACTTC.

This sequence joins TRBV29-1 and TRBJ2-5; a weak D match, TRBD1 (7 bases). V lost 6 bases and J lost 4, with 21 bases in between. This CDR3 contains 15 residues. In germline, CDR1 is SQVTM, CDR2 ANQGSEA. This CDR3 is CSVENRAGGRETQYF. CDR3 coding DNA: TGCAGCGTAGAGAACAGGGCAGGGGGGCGAGAGACCCAGTACTTC.

This chain uses TRBV28 with TRBJ2-5; TRBD1 matches at 9 bases. Unmatched junction bases numbered 14, after V lost 4 bases and J lost 5 bases. CDR3 length: 17 residues. Per the germline V gene, CDR1 is MDHEN and CDR2 is SYDVKM. CDR3 protein: CASSSYLSDRGMETQYF. The DNA for the CDR3 is TGTGCCAGCAGTTCCTATCTTTCTGACAGGGGGATGGAGACCCAGTACTTC.

V usage is TRBV7-8 and J usage is TRBJ2-1; D may be TRBD1 (7 bases). The CDR3 runs to 13 residues. Trimming shortened V by 5 bases and J by 8 bases, and 13 bases separated the two germline ends. Germline CDR1 reads SGHVS; CDR2 reads FQNEAQ. CDR3 region: CASSPRGEDEQFF. The CDR3, as DNA: TGTGCCAGCAGCCCCAGGGGGGAGGATGAGCAGTTCTTC.

CDR3 amino acids: CASSQGSAGSRDTQYF. CDR3 nucleotides: TGCGCCAGCAGCCAAGGGTCGGCCGGGAGCAGGGATACGCAGTATTTT. The chain combines TRBV4-3 with TRBJ2-3; a weak D match, TRBD2 (6 bases). From germline, CDR1 is LGHNA and CDR2 YSLEER. This CDR3 has 16 residues. The V gene lost 1 base and the J gene lost 6 bases, with 17 bases spanning the gap.

The chain joins TRBV28 to TRBJ2-6; D is uncertain. There are 17 residues in the CDR3. Trimming removed 2 bases from V and 0 bases from J, with 11 bases in between. Germline CDR1 and CDR2: MDHEN and SYDVKM. The CDR3 reads CASSLVAVPSGANVLTF. The CDR3 DNA sequence: TGTGCCAGCAGTTTAGTGGCGGTCCCCTCTGGGGCCAACGTCCTGACTTTC.

CDR3 loop: CASSLYAGVTDTQYF. The CDR3 nucleotides are TGTGCCAGCAGCTTGTATGCGGGAGTCACAGATACGCAGTATTTT. The V gene is TRBV5-5, the J gene TRBJ2-3; 7 bases align to TRBD2. The CDR3 has 15 amino acids. V lost 1 base, J lost 2 bases, and 4 bases stayed unmatched. CDR1 and CDR2 (germline): SGHKS, YYEKEE (reference sequence).